This TCR beta chain is from a study of blood T cell repertoires in COVID-19 (dated by TCRdb to about 2020). Looking at the study overall: The collaborator samples originated in the United States, Italy and Spain and spanned the acute and convalescent phases of COVID-19. The prospective study material was composed of cDNA or gDNA derived from T cells, B-cell-depleted T cells, or PBMCs. Subjects who had been exposed to COVID-19, were actively infected with it, or had recovered from it provided the deeply sampled blood TCRbeta repertoires that made up the dataset. The repertoires were made available in a free public database intended to serve as a resource for research on the immune response to SARS-CoV-2. The samples were drawn from the first 160 participants of the ongoing ImmuneRACE study and from over 950 subjects provided by 6 global collaborators. The sample metadata nearly always contained a de-identified subject ID, COVID-19 status, age in years and sex. Where HLA class I and class II types were available, the types were taken from metadata supplied by the sample provider, not from assay-based typing.

The immunoSEQ Assay, a bias-controlled multiplex PCR, was used to amplify TCRbeta CDR3 regions from genomic DNA. The paper's processing steps were these. The number of nucleated cells in each sample was estimated from the amplification of reference gene primers within the assay. To quantify the absolute abundance of each unique TCRbeta CDR3 rearrangement, sequence reads were collapsed and filtered. For each sample, productive Simpson clonality was calculated as the square root of Simpson's diversity index over productive rearrangements. What TCRdb holds here is the immuneACCESS table cut down to in-frame rearrangements. Part of the clones is not present; checked against another copy, under half of the missing clones reflect an unresolved V gene, and the others are unexplained. V and J calls plus clone size are reproduced from that table; the DNA served to infer D and trimming. The sample table contains 150,000 to 200,000 clones; only one count was recorded for about nine tenths of them. The ten largest clones capture more than 0.7% of the sample.

Inclusive of the bounding cysteine and phenylalanine, the CDR3 is 15 residues long. The DNA shown is the 45-base CDR3, in frame from base 1. As encoded in the germline V gene (reference sequence), CDR1 is LGHDT while CDR2 is YNNKEL. A distance of 14 bases separates the germline ends of V and J, which lose 3 bases and 8 bases respectively. Whole blood was collected in K2EDTA tubes by collaborating institutions according to the institutions' own protocols. Collaborator samples were shipped for TCRbeta analysis as frozen whole blood, isolated PBMCs, or DNA extracted from either sample type. The paper's findings and limits, for the study overall: Clinical and demographic metadata were provided uncurated, with the amount varying by source and participant.

As for this clone: There is no known antigen for this receptor. Within one base of it there is no much larger clone, and no base qualities were kept.

Recombination joined TRBV3-1 (or the pseudogene TRBV3-2) with TRBJ1-6; 6 matching bases give a weak D call of TRBD1. The specimen was peripheral blood. This sequence was found in a woman in her sixties or seventies with acute or convalescent COVID-19. CDR3 loop: CASSQRGGPDSPLHF. In nucleotides, the sequence is TGTGCCAGCAGCCAGAGGGGGGGGCCGGATTCACCCCTCCACTTT.